A single sample is the source of the 9 T cell receptor beta chains below, sequenced in a study of T cells in Graves' hyperthyroidism and ophthalmopathy. Researchers amplified the TCR beta CDR3 regions from RNA transcripts. The TCR CDR3 first-round RT-PCR relied on the HTBI primer set. TCRdb re-derived calls from the multiplex PCR reads in MiXCR, one entry per CDR3 protein. This table holds 620,000 or so distinct CDR3 sequences, more than 14% found once. Sequencing used blood. These receptors all come from a woman in her forties or fifties with Graves' ophthalmopathy.

This clonotype has ten or more counts. The chain joins TRBV20-1 to TRBJ2-2, with D possibly matching TRBD2 (5 bases). The CDR3 covers 15 residues. Germline V CDR1 and CDR2: DFQATT, SNEGSKA (reference sequence). The germline V and J ends were trimmed by 3 bases and 3 bases, with 14 bases remaining between them. This chain's CDR3 is CSASRGAVHTGELFF. For the CDR3, the DNA is TGCAGTGCTAGTCGGGGAGCGGTTCACACCGGGGAGCTGTTTTTT.

The chain links TRBV6-1 to TRBJ2-3; perhaps D is TRBD1 or TRBD2 (5 bases each). The V and J ends lost 3 bases and 3 bases respectively, with 10 bases between them. The germline CDR1 and CDR2 sequences are MNHNS and SASEGT. This CDR3 comprises 14 residues. CDR3 DNA sequence: TGTGCCAGCAGTGATCGGGGCGGGACAGATACGCAGTATTTT. This translates into CASSDRGGTDTQYF.

This clonotype was recorded at least ten times. The chain employs TRBV11-2 and TRBJ2-5, with D perhaps TRBD1 or TRBD2 (5 bases each). Germline loops: CDR1 SGHAT, CDR2 FQNNGV. This CDR3 is 13 amino acids long. The V gene lost 4 bases and the J gene lost 2 bases, with 8 bases spanning the gap. The CDR3 sequence: CASSWGSQETQYF. The DNA of the CDR3 is TGTGCCAGCAGCTGGGGGTCGCAAGAGACCCAGTACTTC.

This clonotype was counted a few times. The V and J genes are TRBV28 and TRBJ1-2, with TRBD1 matching over 9 bases. The CDR3 has 15 amino acids. Germline CDR1 reads MDHEN; CDR2 reads SYDVKM. Losses at the gene ends were 6 bases for V and 7 bases for J; bases not matched to a gene: 12. The CDR3 region is CASSLGGQGLGGYTF. CDR3 nucleotide sequence: TGTGCCAGCAGCCTTGGGGGACAGGGTTTAGGTGGCTACACCTTC.

Many counts were recorded for this clonotype. V gene TRBV7-2 combines with J gene TRBJ2-1; 7 nucleotides line up with TRBD2. The germline CDR1 and CDR2 sequences are SGHTA and FQGNSA. This CDR3 has 17 amino acids. V shed 1 base and J 6 bases; nucleotides not matched to a gene: 12. CDR3 coding DNA: TGTGCCAGCAGCTTAGGGTCGAGAGGACTAGTTAGCAATGAGCAGTTCTTC. Translating gives CASSLGSRGLVSNEQFF.

This clonotype was recorded at least ten times. This chain uses TRBV3-2 with TRBJ2-3; the table's D call, TRBD1, has no DNA check behind it. TRBV3-2 is annotated as a pseudogene. The CDR3 is 15 amino acids. The DNA for the CDR3 is TGTGCCAGCAGCCAAGACGGGAAGTGCACAGATACGCAGTATTTT. This translates into CASSQDGKCTDTQYF.

This clonotype appeared a single time. The V gene is TRBV28, the J gene TRBJ1-5, with D tentatively TRBD1 (5 bases). V was pared by 4 bases and J by 2 bases, with 12 bases between. Germline V lookup: CDR1 MDHEN, CDR2 SYDVKM. CDR3 length: 15 amino acids. Here the CDR3 DNA reads TGTGCCAGCAGTTCACAGGCTGGGCGCAATCAGCCCCAGCATTTT. The encoded protein is CASSSQAGRNQPQHF.

Ten or more counts support this clonotype. The genes are TRBV7-9 and TRBJ1-2; D call uncertain. Trimming took off 1 base at V and 7 bases at J, with 13 bases between the two ends. Germline V gene sequence: CDR1 SEHNR, CDR2 FQNEAQ (reference sequence). The CDR3 is made up of 14 amino acids. The CDR3 reads CASSLGREFGGYTF. Written as DNA, the CDR3 is TGTGCCAGCAGCTTAGGGAGAGAATTCGGTGGCTACACCTTC.

Ten or more counts support this clonotype. The V and J genes are TRBV6-2 or TRBV6-3 and TRBJ2-2; tentatively, D is TRBD1 (6 bases). The CDR3 sequence is 15 residues long. With 6 bases removed from V and 2 bases from J, the gap between germline ends came to 13 bases. Per germline, CDR1 MNHEY and CDR2 SVGEGT. CDR3: CASRTGTRNTGELFF. The CDR3 bases are TGTGCCAGCAGAACCGGGACAAGAAACACCGGGGAGCTGTTTTTT.